Listed here are 26 T cell receptor beta chains from one sample, sequenced in a study of blood T cell repertoires in COVID-19. Clones were read by immunoSEQ multiplex PCR, and TCRdb kept only the in-frame ones, dropping some. Of about 150,000 clones listed, approximately 90% are singletons. Input material: PBMCs or T cells enriched from blood (not recorded which). All receptors derive from a woman aged 45-60 years who had recovered from COVID-19.

The chain carries TRBV4-3 and TRBJ2-3; D not certain. Germline CDR1 is LGHNA and CDR2 is YSLEER. The germline V and J ends were trimmed by 2 bases and 0 bases, with 3 bases remaining between them. The CDR3 spans 13 residues. CDR3 bases: TGCGCCAGCAGCCAAACTAGCACAGATACGCAGTATTTT. Amino acid sequence: CASSQTSTDTQYF.

The chain recombines TRBV5-6 with TRBJ1-6; 7 bases line up with TRBD1. The V segment lost 7 bases and the J segment 7 bases; nucleotides outside the gene matches: 11. This CDR3 spans 15 amino acids. Germline CDR1 reads SGHDT; CDR2 reads YYEEEE. CDR3 amino acids: CASRSTQGVNSPLHF. CDR3 coding DNA: TGTGCCAGCCGATCCACCCAGGGGGTAAATTCACCCCTCCACTTT.

J is TRBJ2-2 and V is TRBV19, with D possibly matching TRBD1 (6 bases). Germline V gene lookup returns CDR1 LNHDA and CDR2 SQIVND (reference sequence). V was pared by 7 bases and J by 6 bases, with 9 bases between. This CDR3 has 12 amino acids. CDR3 residues: CASTSGAGELFF. The CDR3 DNA sequence: TGTGCCAGTACCTCAGGGGCCGGGGAGCTGTTTTTT.

The V and J genes are TRBV18 and TRBJ1-4; D unclear. The germline V gene has CDR1 KGHSH and CDR2 LQKENI. The ends were cut back, 5 bases at V and 7 bases at J, with 8 bases in the middle. The CDR3 has 12 amino acids. The CDR3 here is CASSVWAEKLFF. DNA for the CDR3: TGTGCCAGCTCAGTCTGGGCTGAAAAACTGTTTTTT.

V usage is TRBV14 and J usage is TRBJ2-3; D is perhaps TRBD2 (5 bases). CDR1 is SGHDN and CDR2 is FVKESK in the germline V gene. CDR3 size: 15 residues. With 4 bases removed from V and 0 bases from J, the gap between germline ends came to 11 bases. CDR3 amino acids: CASSPRWTSTDTQYF. The CDR3 DNA sequence: TGTGCCAGCAGCCCAAGGTGGACTAGCACAGATACGCAGTATTTT. The whole variable domain, remainder taken from reference TRBV14 and TRBJ2-3, is EAGVTQFPSHSVIEKGQTVTLRCDPISGHDNLYWYRRVMGKEIKFLLHFVKESKQDESGMPNNRFLAERTGGTYSTLKVQPAELEDSGVYFCASSPRWTSTDTQYFGPGTRLTVL.

This sequence joins TRBV6-6 and TRBJ1-1, with 9 bases identical to TRBD1. The J segment lost 7 bases and the V segment lost 5 bases, leaving 8 bases of the junction unmatched. This CDR3 is 14 amino acids long. Germline lookup yields CDR1 MNHNY and CDR2 SVGAGI (reference sequence). This CDR3 is CASSLRTGEGEAFF. CDR3 DNA sequence: TGTGCCAGCAGTCTCCGGACAGGGGAGGGTGAAGCTTTCTTT.

This clone was seen a handful of times. The rearrangement uses TRBV19 and TRBJ2-7; D is possibly TRBD2 (7 bases). This CDR3 comprises 14 residues. V dropped 10 bases and J dropped 3 bases, with 19 bases sitting between them. Germline CDR1 and CDR2: LNHDA and SQIVND (reference sequence). The CDR3 bases are TGTGCCACTCAAAAGGGGGGGGTCAACTACGAGCAGTACTTC. This encodes CATQKGGVNYEQYF.

The V call is TRBV24-1, the J call TRBJ2-7, with D possibly TRBD2 on 5 matching bases. This CDR3 contains 13 residues. V lost 1 base and J 7 bases, leaving 10 bases between the germline ends. Looked up from germline, CDR1 is KGHDR and CDR2 is SFDVKD. The DNA for the CDR3 is TGTGCCACCAGTGATTTTGCCGGGATAGAGCAGTACTTC. This sequence encodes CATSDFAGIEQYF.

CDR3 amino acids: CASSFTTSGGETQYF. The CDR3 DNA follows: TGCGCCAGCAGCTTTACCACTAGCGGGGGAGAGACCCAGTACTTC. This chain connects TRBV5-1 to TRBJ2-5, with 11 bases lining up with TRBD2. Germline CDR1 and CDR2: SGHRS and YFSETQ. This CDR3 comprises 15 residues. J gave up 4 bases and V 2 bases, and 4 bases lay outside the gene matches.

In its sample, this clone was seen once. This sequence joins TRBV7-9 and TRBJ2-1, with 8 bases lining up with TRBD2. Germline V gives CDR1 SEHNR, CDR2 FQNEAQ (reference sequence). This CDR3 comprises 15 residues. V shed 5 bases and J 7 bases; nucleotides not matched to a gene: 10. The CDR3 region is CASSRAGGRGNEQFF. The CDR3 coding sequence is TGTGCCAGCAGCCGCGCGGGGGGCCGAGGGAATGAGCAGTTCTTC.

V is TRBV2 and J is TRBJ2-2, with TRBD2 matching 11 bases. Looked up from germline, CDR1 is SNHLY and CDR2 is FYNNEI. The CDR3 length is 14 residues. J was trimmed by 6 bases and V by 8 bases; bases with no gene match: 5. The CDR3 bases are TGTGCCAGCGGGAAACTAGCGGGGGCCGGGGAGCTGTTTTTT. It codes for CASGKLAGAGELFF. Full variable domain (remainder filled in from reference TRBV2 and TRBJ2-2): EPEVTQTPSHQVTQMGQEVILRCVPISNHLYFYWYRQILGQKVEFLVSFYNNEISEKSEIFDDQFSVERPDGSNFTLKIRSTKLEDSAMYFCASGKLAGAGELFFGEGSRLTVL.

The J gene is TRBJ2-3, the V gene TRBV7-2, with D perhaps TRBD2 (6 bases). The V gene lost 1 base and the J gene lost 8 bases, with 13 bases spanning the gap. The CDR3 consists of 14 residues. Germline loops: CDR1 SGHTA, CDR2 FQGNSA. Here the CDR3 reads CASSLVAGTTTQYF. The CDR3 DNA follows: TGTGCCAGCAGCTTAGTGGCGGGGACCACTACGCAGTATTTT.

The chain combines TRBV9 with TRBJ1-5; TRBD1 aligns across 7 bases. Germline lookup yields CDR1 SGDLS and CDR2 YYNGEE. The V gene end was trimmed by 0 bases and the J gene end by 5 bases; junction bases not matched to a gene: 5. This CDR3 region has 15 residues. Written as DNA, the CDR3 is TGTGCCAGCAGCGTAGCTGGGGACAGAGATCAGCCCCAGCATTTT. It translates to CASSVAGDRDQPQHF.

The chain links TRBV7-2 to TRBJ2-1, with 7 bases fitting TRBD1. Unmatched junction bases numbered 4, after V lost 5 bases and J lost 0 bases. Per the germline V gene, CDR1 is SGHTA and CDR2 is FQGNSA. The CDR3 runs to 15 residues. In nucleotides, the CDR3 is TGTGCCAGCAGCACCCGACAGGGCTCCTACAATGAGCAGTTCTTC. It yields the protein CASSTRQGSYNEQFF.

V is TRBV2 and J is TRBJ2-1, with unresolved D. Per germline, CDR1 SNHLY and CDR2 FYNNEI. The CDR3 consists of 16 residues. The V and J ends lost 6 bases and 0 bases respectively, with 15 bases between them. DNA for the CDR3: TGTGCCAGCAGACCGGGTCCCATCAACTCCTACAATGAGCAGTTCTTC. Amino acid sequence: CASRPGPINSYNEQFF.

The chain is built from TRBV7-8 and TRBJ2-1, with 12 bases that match TRBD2. V trimming: 3 bases; J trimming: 8 bases; junction bases outside the gene matches: 8. The CDR3 runs to 16 residues. Germline CDR1 SGHVS, CDR2 FQNEAQ. CDR3 coding DNA: TGTGCCAGCAGCTTCCTAACTAGCGGGGGGCCGGATGAGCAGTTCTTC. Its translation is CASSFLTSGGPDEQFF.

The chain is built from TRBV6-2 or TRBV6-3 and TRBJ2-3, with 9 positions matching TRBD1. Germline V CDR1 and CDR2: MNHEY, SVGEGT. Trimming at V came to 6 bases and at J to 5 bases, leaving 3 bases not matched to a gene. The CDR3 spans 13 residues. For the CDR3, the DNA is TGTGCCAGCAGCCGACAGGGGGGAGATACGCAGTATTTT. The encoded protein is CASSRQGGDTQYF.

As to this clone: Other DNA sequences in this specimen translate into the identical CDR3. The gene calls are TRBV7-3 and TRBJ2-5, with 7 bases lining up with TRBD1. The CDR3 has 14 residues. Trimming at V came to 3 bases and at J to 1 base, leaving 2 bases not matched to a gene. From germline, CDR1 is SGHTA and CDR2 FQGTGA. CDR3 protein: CASSLAGGQETQYF. CDR3 DNA: TGTGCCAGCAGCTTGGCAGGGGGCCAAGAGACCCAGTACTTC.

The chain combines TRBV6-5 with TRBJ2-5; 8 bases agree with TRBD2. CDR3 length: 14 residues. Looked up from germline, CDR1 is MNHEY and CDR2 is SVGAGI. V lost 6 bases to trimming and J lost 5 bases; unmatched junction nucleotides: 8. CDR3 coding DNA: TGTGCCAGCAGCCCCCGGGGGGGCGGGGAGACCCAGTACTTC. It is translated as CASSPRGGGETQYF.

The chain recombines TRBV7-2 with TRBJ1-2; 7 nucleotides line up with TRBD1. There are 14 residues in the CDR3. The ends lost 4 bases at V and 2 bases at J; junction bases unmatched: 4. The germline V gene has CDR1 SGHTA and CDR2 FQGNSA. In DNA, the CDR3 is TGTGCCAGCAGCTGGGACAGAAACAACTATGGCTACACCTTC. Translating it yields CASSWDRNNYGYTF.

This clone has only a few counts. V and J are TRBV7-2 and TRBJ1-1, with 7 bases identical to TRBD1. CDR3 length: 18 amino acids. J gave up 6 bases and V 0 bases, and 16 bases lay outside the gene matches. Germline-derived CDR1 and CDR2 are SGHTA and FQGNSA. The DNA for the CDR3 is TGTGCCAGCAGCTTAGCGCTAATGGGGACGTACAGGGGTCCTGAAGCTTTCTTT. Protein: CASSLALMGTYRGPEAFF.

The V call is TRBV7-8, the J call TRBJ2-7; no clear D. The germline V and J ends were trimmed by 4 bases and 4 bases, with 11 bases remaining between them. Per germline, CDR1 SGHVS and CDR2 FQNEAQ. This CDR3 contains 13 residues. CDR3 in amino acids: CASSWSSSYEQYF. DNA of the CDR3: TGTGCCAGCAGCTGGAGTAGTTCTTACGAGCAGTACTTC.

The chain couples TRBV2 to TRBJ1-1; D is uncertain. In germline, CDR1 is SNHLY, CDR2 FYNNEI. The V gene lost 6 bases and the J gene lost 4 bases, with 12 bases spanning the gap. The CDR3 consists of 13 residues. CDR3 nucleotide sequence: TGTGCCAGCAGCCGCGGCGGAGTCACTGAAGCTTTCTTT. Residues: CASSRGGVTEAFF. Full variable domain (remainder filled in from reference TRBV2 and TRBJ1-1): EPEVTQTPSHQVTQMGQEVILRCVPISNHLYFYWYRQILGQKVEFLVSFYNNEISEKSEIFDDQFSVERPDGSNFTLKIRSTKLEDSAMYFCASSRGGVTEAFFGQGTRLTVV.

The chain combines TRBV7-3 with TRBJ2-3; TRBD2 is a possible D gene (7 bases). The CDR3 loop spans 13 amino acids. Germline CDR1 and CDR2: SGHTA and FQGTGA. V shed 4 bases and J shed 6 bases, with 11 bases lying between them. The CDR3 nucleotides read TGTGCCAGCAGCTCCGCGGGGGCGGATACGCAGTATTTT. Encoded protein: CASSSAGADTQYF.

The chain employs TRBV9 and TRBJ1-3, with 8 positions matching TRBD1. CDR1 and CDR2 from the germline V gene are SGDLS and YYNGEE. After removal of 3 bases from V and 2 bases from J, the junction contained 4 bases not matched to a gene. The CDR3 spans 15 residues. CDR3 residues: CASSATQGAGNTIYF. The CDR3, as DNA: TGTGCCAGCAGCGCTACACAGGGGGCTGGAAACACCATATATTTT.

This clone was seen just once. The chain combines TRBV30 with TRBJ1-5; a weak D match, TRBD1 (6 bases). From germline, CDR1 is GTSNPN and CDR2 SVGIG (reference sequence). This CDR3 has 15 amino acids. With 2 bases removed from V and 10 bases from J, the gap between germline ends came to 21 bases. The CDR3 DNA reads TGTGCCTGGAGTCCACGAGGGACAACGCCGGGTCCCCAGCATTTT. Its translation is CAWSPRGTTPGPQHF.